These 3 T cell receptor beta chains were sequenced from one sample in a study of cytomegalovirus exposure and HLA in healthy donors. Primers included in the PCR were 60 Vbeta and 13 Jbeta primers. Profiling relied on immunoSEQ multiplex PCR, and the TCRdb table lists in-frame clones only, not all of them. The data hold some 160,000 clones, with 70% to 85% observed a single time. Sequencing input: PBMCs. The receptors come from a woman aged 30 to 39 in good health and CMV-seronegative.

This clone was counted once. The chain is built from TRBV5-8 and TRBJ1-4; 7 nucleotides agree with TRBD1. V trimming: 4 bases; J trimming: 4 bases; junction bases outside the gene matches: 4. Germline V lookup: CDR1 SGHTS, CDR2 YDEGEE. The CDR3 sequence is 14 residues long. In nucleotides, the CDR3 is TGTGCCAGCAGCCGAGGACAGGTTAATGAAAAACTGTTTTTT. Protein sequence: CASSRGQVNEKLFF.

The genes are TRBV28 and TRBJ2-3; D is unclear. Germline CDR1 is MDHEN and CDR2 is SYDVKM. The CDR3 contains 12 residues. The V end was cut by 2 bases, the J end by 5 bases, with 5 bases between. The CDR3 DNA sequence: TGTGCCAGCAGTTTAGTTAGAGATACGCAGTATTTT. Protein sequence: CASSLVRDTQYF.

This clone was counted between two and nine times. A read error may account for a junction end that differs from germline. This rearrangement joins TRBV2 to TRBJ1-2; D is unclear. There are 13 residues in the CDR3. Germline CDR1 is SNHLY and CDR2 is FYNNEI. The CDR3 nucleotides read TGTGCCAGCAGTGAAAGAGTGAACTATGGCTACCCCTTC. Translation gives CASSERVNYGYPF.